Each of the 32 T cell receptor beta chains below was sequenced from the same sample in a study of vaccination and CD4 T cells after COVID-19 (dated by TCRdb to 2022 to 2024). Their antigens are not known. According to the study, the label for this sample's treatment or condition signals: approximately 9-day PBMC culture with coronavirus spike peptide pools or control peptides (ViraFEST assay). CD4+ T cells from unexposed donors were collected before the COVID-19 pandemic (2011-2018). The library came from PCR. Sequenced using an Illumina iSeq 100. TCR sequencing of DNA from cultured CD4+ T cells used the Oncomine TCR Beta short-read assay at the Johns Hopkins FTIC core. TCRdb ran its own pipeline on the public reads, namely fastp trimming at Q25 and MiXCR clone calling, and kept in-frame beta chains. Each CDR3 protein gets just one entry, which takes the most common genes and DNA from the rows behind it. Across this sample there are 9,600 or so distinct CDR3 sequences, with about half seen only once. The top ten hold roughly 17% of the sample.

Sequenced sample: CD4+ T cells from blood, cultured in vitro. These receptors all stem from a human donor in good health.

The table lists this clonotype with a few counts. The chain is built from TRBV21-1 and TRBJ2-7. TRBV21-1 is designated a pseudogene. CDR3 length equals 13 residues. The chain's CDR3 is CASSKAPAYEQYF. The CDR3, as DNA: TGTGCCAGCAGCAAAGCACCTGCCTACGAGCAGTACTTC.

This clonotype was observed a handful of times. The chain recombines TRBV25-1 with TRBJ1-2, with 7 bases aligning to TRBD1. The CDR3 spans 14 residues. J was trimmed by 0 bases and V by 4 bases; bases with no gene match: 2. Germline V CDR1 and CDR2: MGHDK, SYGVNS. In nucleotides, the CDR3 is TGTGCCAGCAGTGCCCAGGGGGCTAACTATGGCTACACCTTC. Protein product: CASSAQGANYGYTF.

V and J are TRBV7-7 and TRBJ2-2, with no clear D. V was trimmed by 5 bases and J by 6 bases, leaving 13 bases between them. The CDR3 runs 14 residues. Germline V gives CDR1 SSHAT, CDR2 FNYEAQ (reference sequence). The CDR3 bases are TGTGCCAGCAGCCCAGAGTTGGTGTCCGGGGAGCTGTTTTTT. Protein sequence: CASSPELVSGELFF.

V gene TRBV11-2 combines with J gene TRBJ2-7; D ambiguous. Trimming took 0 bases from V and 6 from J, leaving 9 bases between them. Germline lookup yields CDR1 SGHAT and CDR2 FQNNGV. CDR3 length: 13 residues. CDR3 sequence (DNA): TGTGCCAGCAGCTTAGAGGGCCCGGGCGAGCAGTACTTC. Encoded protein: CASSLEGPGEQYF. The full variable domain, rest sourced from reference TRBV11-2 and TRBJ2-7, is EAGVAQSPRYKIIEKRQSVAFWCNPISGHATLYWYQQILGQGPKLLIQFQNNGVVDDSQLPKDRFSAERLKGVDSTLKIQPAKLEDSAVYLCASSLEGPGEQYFGPGTRLTVT.

This clonotype was detected only once. V is TRBV5-1 and J is TRBJ2-5; 9 bases fit TRBD2. Germline V gene lookup returns CDR1 SGHRS and CDR2 YFSETQ. With 2 bases clipped from V and 5 bases from J, the junction kept 7 bases outside the gene matches. The CDR3 has 15 residues. The CDR3 nucleotides are TGCGCCAGCAGCTTTGAGCGGGGGGCTTGGGAGACCCAGTACTTC. Protein sequence: CASSFERGAWETQYF.

CDR3 amino acids: CASSTYSNEQFF. The CDR3 DNA follows: TGTGCCAGCAGCACATACAGCAATGAGCAGTTCTTC. The chain links TRBV7-2 to TRBJ2-1; D remains ambiguous. Germline lookup yields CDR1 SGHTA and CDR2 FQGNSA. The CDR3 loop spans 12 amino acids. The V end was cut by 5 bases, the J end by 6 bases, with 8 bases between.

The chain is built from TRBV18 and TRBJ1-6; TRBD1 is a possible D gene (6 bases). This CDR3 is built from 15 residues. From germline, CDR1 is KGHSH and CDR2 LQKENI. With 3 bases removed from V and 0 bases from J, the gap between germline ends came to 6 bases. The CDR3 DNA is TGTGCCAGCTCACCGGACAGCTCCTATAATTCACCCCTCCACTTT. The encoded protein is CASSPDSSYNSPLHF.

This chain uses TRBV11-3 with TRBJ2-1; the D gene is possibly TRBD1 (6 bases). Trimming shortened V by 4 bases and J by 0 bases, and 13 bases separated the two germline ends. Germline CDR1 and CDR2: SGHNT and YENEEA. The CDR3 totals 16 residues. The DNA of the CDR3 is TGTGCCAGCAGCTCCAGGGGCTCATACTCCTACAATGAGCAGTTCTTC. It yields the protein CASSSRGSYSYNEQFF.

The genes are TRBV20-1 and TRBJ1-5; D remains ambiguous. Per germline, CDR1 DFQATT and CDR2 SNEGSKA (reference sequence). V was cut by 3 bases and J by 7 bases, with 10 bases left in between. The CDR3 is 12 amino acids. This CDR3 reads CSARRQDQPQHF. CDR3 in DNA: TGCAGTGCTAGGAGACAAGACCAGCCCCAGCATTTT.

The sample holds a few counts of this clonotype. The chain carries TRBV6-1 and TRBJ1-2, with unresolved D. V gave up 8 bases and J gave up 2 bases, with 6 bases separating them. The CDR3 runs 11 residues. Germline lookup yields CDR1 MNHNS and CDR2 SASEGT. CDR3 region: CASQRNYGYTF. The CDR3 DNA sequence: TGTGCCAGCCAGAGGAACTATGGCTACACCTTC.

The chain is built from TRBV20-1 and TRBJ2-3, with 12 bases identical to TRBD1. CDR1 DFQATT and CDR2 SNEGSKA come from the germline V gene (reference sequence). Trimming cost V 1 base and J 3 bases; bases outside gene matches: 2. This CDR3 has 15 residues. In DNA, the CDR3 is TGCAGTGCTAGAGGGGACAGGGGGCCTACAGATACGCAGTATTTT. Amino acids: CSARGDRGPTDTQYF.

The chain carries TRBV5-1 and TRBJ1-6; D not certain. V shed 3 bases and J shed 0 bases, with 7 bases lying between them. The germline V gene encodes CDR1 SGHRS and CDR2 YFSETQ. The CDR3 runs to 15 residues. CDR3 region: CASSSQSSYNSPLHF. DNA for the CDR3: TGCGCCAGCAGCTCCCAGAGCTCCTATAATTCACCCCTCCACTTT.

This clonotype was recorded a few times. The chain carries TRBV7-2 and TRBJ2-1, with D hard to call. Trimming shortened V by 5 bases and J by 9 bases, and 5 bases separated the two germline ends. The CDR3 runs to 10 residues. CDR1 is SGHTA, CDR2 FQGNSA, per germline. The CDR3 DNA is TGTGCCAGCAGCGAACTTGAGCAGTTCTTC. It is translated as CASSELEQFF.

The chain uses TRBV28 and TRBJ1-1; D ambiguous. The CDR3 has 16 residues. Germline assignment: CDR1 MDHEN and CDR2 SYDVKM. V was shortened by 5 bases and J by 3 bases, with 19 bases between the two germline ends. CDR3 loop: CASSTRAVLSHTEAFF. CDR3 DNA sequence: TGTGCCAGCAGTACACGGGCCGTCCTTTCCCACACTGAAGCTTTCTTT.

This chain links TRBV20-1 with TRBJ2-7, with TRBD1 matching 7 bases. From germline, CDR1 is DFQATT and CDR2 SNEGSKA (reference sequence). The CDR3 runs 14 residues. J was trimmed by 3 bases and V by 5 bases; bases with no gene match: 10. In DNA, the CDR3 is TGCAGTGCTTACAGGGGCCAGTCCTTCTACGAGCAGTACTTC. Amino acid sequence: CSAYRGQSFYEQYF.

V and J are TRBV2 and TRBJ2-3; no definite D call. Trimming took 4 bases from V and 3 from J, leaving 14 bases between them. Germline-derived CDR1 and CDR2 are SNHLY and FYNNEI. The CDR3 is 15 residues long. The CDR3 protein is CASSVEVRDTDTQYF. The CDR3 DNA follows: TGTGCCAGCAGTGTCGAAGTCCGAGATACAGATACGCAGTATTTT.

Only a few counts were recorded for this clonotype. The genes are TRBV30 and TRBJ1-5; tentatively, D is TRBD1 (6 bases). The CDR3 contains 15 residues. V lost 0 bases, J lost 4 bases, and 13 bases lay in between. Germline assignment: CDR1 GTSNPN and CDR2 SVGIG (reference sequence). This chain's CDR3 is CAWSVPGAGNQPQHF. The CDR3 nucleotides read TGTGCCTGGAGTGTCCCGGGGGCGGGAAATCAGCCCCAGCATTTT.

This clonotype has a handful of counts. The chain recombines TRBV19 with TRBJ1-2, with D unresolved. Germline CDR1 is LNHDA and CDR2 is SQIVND (reference sequence). V lost 3 bases to trimming and J lost 8 bases, with 16 bases between them. The CDR3 has 14 residues. The CDR3 sequence is CASSIMPTALGYTF. CDR3 in DNA: TGTGCCAGTAGTATCATGCCGACGGCCCTCGGCTACACCTTC.

This clonotype has a handful of counts. The chain couples TRBV6-5 to TRBJ1-5; D call uncertain. Germline V lookup: CDR1 MNHEY, CDR2 SVGAGI. V was clipped by 0 bases and J by 7 bases, with 16 bases between them. CDR3 length: 16 amino acids. The DNA for the CDR3 is TGTGCCAGCAGTTACTCTAGGGTTAGCAAAGGGCAGCCCCAGCATTTT. It encodes CASSYSRVSKGQPQHF.

V gene TRBV28 combines with J gene TRBJ1-6, with a possible D match to TRBD1 (5 bases). This CDR3 comprises 15 residues. The germline V gene encodes CDR1 MDHEN and CDR2 SYDVKM. The ends were cut back, 7 bases at V and 3 bases at J, with 13 bases in the middle. In DNA, the CDR3 is TGTGCCAGCATGGGGCCCCGGAACTATAATTCACCCCTCCACTTT. Translated: CASMGPRNYNSPLHF.

This clonotype was recorded a few times. The gene calls are TRBV12-3 or TRBV12-4 and TRBJ1-6; D remains unclear. The CDR3 contains 14 residues. Deletions cut 2 bases from V and 9 bases from J, with 11 bases between. CDR3 region: CASSLRLEGSPLHF. Written as DNA, the CDR3 is TGTGCCAGCAGTTTAAGACTAGAAGGTTCACCCCTCCACTTT.

This chain joins TRBV4-3 and TRBJ1-2; D not certain. CDR1 LGHNA and CDR2 YSLEER come from the germline V gene. The CDR3 sequence is 14 residues long. Between the trimmed V and J ends, which lost 1 base and 7 bases, there was a span of 13 bases. CDR3 protein: CASSQGTRIGGYTF. The CDR3 DNA reads TGCGCCAGCAGCCAAGGGACCCGGATCGGTGGCTACACCTTC.

V usage is TRBV10-1 and J usage is TRBJ2-5; the D gene is possibly TRBD2 (6 bases). The V gene lost 6 bases and the J gene lost 5 bases, with 13 bases spanning the gap. The CDR3 contains 13 residues. Germline CDR1 and CDR2: WNHNN and SYGVQD (reference sequence). In DNA, the CDR3 is TGCGCCAGCAGCAGGACTGGAGGGGAGACCCAGTACTTC. It yields the protein CASSRTGGETQYF.

V is TRBV27 and J is TRBJ2-3; D is perhaps TRBD2 (5 bases). Trimming took 2 bases from V and 5 from J, leaving 17 bases between them. The CDR3 totals 16 residues. Germline lookup yields CDR1 MNHEY and CDR2 SMNVEV (reference sequence). The CDR3 coding sequence is TGTGCCAGCAGTTTAGGTGGGAGCCGGGTCGGAGATACGCAGTATTTT. It encodes CASSLGGSRVGDTQYF.

There are a few counts of this clonotype. The chain employs TRBV20-1 and TRBJ2-3; D remains ambiguous. The germline V and J ends were trimmed by 3 bases and 9 bases, with 7 bases remaining between them. Germline CDR1 DFQATT, CDR2 SNEGSKA (reference sequence). CDR3 length: 10 residues. The CDR3, as DNA: TGCAGTGCTAGGGCTAAGACGCAGTATTTT. It specifies CSARAKTQYF.

The V gene is TRBV24-1, the J gene TRBJ2-6; D remains ambiguous. V was cut by 5 bases and J by 4 bases, with 5 bases left in between. The CDR3 is 13 amino acids. The germline V gene encodes CDR1 KGHDR and CDR2 SFDVKD. The CDR3 sequence: CATSVSGANVLTF. For the CDR3, the DNA is TGTGCCACCAGTGTTTCCGGGGCCAACGTCCTGACTTTC.

The genes are TRBV20-1 and TRBJ2-2; a possible D gene is TRBD1 (6 bases). V was trimmed by 1 base and J by 1 base, leaving 13 bases between them. The CDR3 covers 16 residues. The germline CDR1 and CDR2 sequences are DFQATT and SNEGSKA (reference sequence). In DNA form, the CDR3 reads TGCAGTGCTAGAGTAGACAGGACCCAGAACACCGGGGAGCTGTTTTTT. Encoded protein: CSARVDRTQNTGELFF.

This clonotype appeared once. V and J are TRBV19 and TRBJ2-3; 10 bases map to TRBD1. With V trimmed by 3 bases and J by 4 bases, 1 base remained unmatched. The CDR3 totals 14 residues. CDR1 is LNHDA, CDR2 SQIVND, per germline (reference sequence). The DNA of the CDR3 is TGTGCCAGTAGTATTGGGACAGGGGCAGATACGCAGTATTTT. Translation gives CASSIGTGADTQYF. The variable domain in full, with the rest retrieved from reference TRBV19 and TRBJ2-3, is DGGITQSPKYLFRKEGQNVTLSCEQNLNHDAMYWYRQDPGQGLRLIYYSQIVNDFQKGDIAEGYSVSREKKESFPLTVTSAQKNPTAFYLCASSIGTGADTQYFGPGTRLTVL.

This chain links TRBV7-7 with TRBJ2-5, with no clear D. CDR3 length: 13 amino acids. Germline values: CDR1 SSHAT, CDR2 FNYEAQ (reference sequence). The V end was cut by 1 base, the J end by 5 bases, with 8 bases between. CDR3 loop: CASSLDWLETQYF. Written as DNA, the CDR3 is TGTGCCAGCAGCTTAGATTGGTTGGAGACCCAGTACTTC.

The genes are TRBV7-2 and TRBJ1-1, with a weak D call TRBD1 (6 bases). V was clipped by 2 bases and J by 2 bases, with 12 bases between them. This CDR3 is built from 15 residues. Per germline, CDR1 SGHTA and CDR2 FQGNSA. The DNA for the CDR3 is TGTGCCAGCAGCTTACAAGGAGGGGGAAACACTGAAGCTTTCTTT. Residues: CASSLQGGGNTEAFF.

CDR3 DNA sequence: TGTGCCAGCAGTTTTCGGGGTACAGGAGTTGGCCTTTCCGAAGGTGAGCAGTTCTTC. Its translation is CASSFRGTGVGLSEGEQFF. This chain joins TRBV28 and TRBJ2-1, with D perhaps being TRBD1 or TRBD2 (5 bases each). Trimming pared 3 bases from V and 9 bases from J, leaving 30 bases between. This CDR3 is built from 19 residues. Germline lookup yields CDR1 MDHEN and CDR2 SYDVKM.

This clonotype was found a few times. V usage is TRBV11-3 and J usage is TRBJ2-1, with TRBD2 matching 10 bases. The germline V gene encodes CDR1 SGHNT and CDR2 YENEEA. V was pared by 5 bases and J by 8 bases, with 12 bases of the junction left unmatched. The CDR3 runs 16 residues. This CDR3 reads CASSRGEREGMDEQFF. As DNA, the CDR3 is TGTGCCAGCAGCCGGGGGGAGCGGGAGGGCATGGATGAGCAGTTCTTC.